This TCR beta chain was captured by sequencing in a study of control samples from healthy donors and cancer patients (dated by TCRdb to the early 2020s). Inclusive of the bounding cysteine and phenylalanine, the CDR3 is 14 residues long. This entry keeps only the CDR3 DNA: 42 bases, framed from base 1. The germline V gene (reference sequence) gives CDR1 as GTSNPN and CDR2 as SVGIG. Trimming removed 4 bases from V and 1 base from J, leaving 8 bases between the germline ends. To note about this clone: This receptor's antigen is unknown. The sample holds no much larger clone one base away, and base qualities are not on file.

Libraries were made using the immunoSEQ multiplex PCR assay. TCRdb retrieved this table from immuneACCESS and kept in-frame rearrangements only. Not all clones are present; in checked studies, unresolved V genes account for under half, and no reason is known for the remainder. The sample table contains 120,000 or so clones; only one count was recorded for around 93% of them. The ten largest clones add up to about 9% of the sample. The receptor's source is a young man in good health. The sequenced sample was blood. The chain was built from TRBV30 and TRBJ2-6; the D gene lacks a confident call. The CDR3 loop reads CAWNGASGANVLTF. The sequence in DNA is TGTGCCTGGAATGGTGCTTCTGGGGCCAACGTCCTGACTTTC.